Below, one TCR beta chain is given with its context. These data are taken from a study of Tregs in tolerant kidney transplant recipients. The CDR3 is 15 residues long. TCRdb keeps only in-frame clones here, not all; method: immunoSEQ multiplex PCR. The sample shows hundreds of thousands of clones, approximately 84% of them seen only once. The genes are TRBV21-1 and TRBJ1-5; TRBD1 reflects the table's D call only, with no check against the DNA. TRBV21-1 constitutes a pseudogene. The sample consisted of CD4+ T cells from blood. The receptor's source is a human donor in good health. The CDR3 DNA is TGTGCCAGCAGCAAAGAGGGGGTCAGGGATCAGCCCCAGCATTTT. It translates to CASSKEGVRDQPQHF.